The next 29 T cell receptor beta chains were all read from a single sample in a study of post-analysis software for immune sequencing data (dated by TCRdb to between 2014 and 2017). Overall results and qualifications from the work: Significantly higher frequencies in patients than in controls were found for five or six TRBV segments, including TRBV5-6, TRBV5-1 and TRBV20-1.

Libraries were made using PCR. Sequenced on an Illumina HiSeq 2500. To reduce PCR and sequencing biases, unique molecular identifiers were built into the TCR beta cDNA libraries. TCRdb reprocessed the public reads (quality trimming at Q25 with fastp, clone calling with MiXCR) and kept in-frame beta chains. Each CDR3 protein appears once, grouped with its most common genes and DNA. The sample includes 750,000 to 950,000 distinct CDR3 sequences, with more than 45% observed a single time. Clones ranked in the top ten supply over 4.5% of the sample. These receptors have no known antigen. The sample comprised blood. The origin of the receptors is a girl aged 10-17 years with multiple sclerosis.

This clonotype was seen a single time. The chain combines TRBV7-2 with TRBJ2-1; TRBD2 might be the D (7 bases). V shed 7 bases and J shed 0 bases, with 13 bases lying between them. This CDR3 contains 15 residues. CDR1 is SGHTA and CDR2 is FQGNSA in the germline V gene. The CDR3 DNA is TGTGCCAGCATCATAGGGGGGGACTCCTACAATGAGCAGTTCTTC. Its protein product is CASIIGGDSYNEQFF.

V usage is TRBV20-1 and J usage is TRBJ1-5, with D maybe TRBD1 (6 bases). Germline V gives CDR1 DFQATT, CDR2 SNEGSKA (reference sequence). The germline V and J ends were trimmed by 3 bases and 7 bases, with 22 bases remaining between them. The CDR3 has 16 residues. CDR3 bases: TGCAGTGCTAGTTGGGCCGGGACCTCCCAGGGGCAGCCCCAGCATTTT. Protein product: CSASWAGTSQGQPQHF.

The V gene is TRBV13, the J gene TRBJ1-1; D is unresolved. V was pared by 0 bases and J by 8 bases, with 10 bases between. The CDR3 has 13 residues. The V gene's germline CDR1 is PRHDT and CDR2 FYEKMQ (reference sequence). The CDR3, as DNA: TGTGCCAGCAGCTTAGGTCCCGGGATAGAAGCTTTCTTT. Translation gives CASSLGPGIEAFF. The full variable domain, in which reference TRBV13 and TRBJ1-1 provide the parts outside the CDR3, is AAGVIQSPRHLIKEKRETATLKCYPIPRHDTVYWYQQGPGQDPQFLISFYEKMQSDKGSIPDRFSAQQFSDYHSELNMSSLELGDSALYFCASSLGPGIEAFFGQGTRLTVV.

The chain recombines TRBV7-2 with TRBJ2-7; D gene ambiguous. Germline V lookup: CDR1 SGHTA, CDR2 FQGNSA. Trimming cost V 1 base and J 8 bases, with 12 bases left between them. This CDR3 has 13 amino acids. The CDR3 nucleotides are TGTGCCAGCAGCTTAGAATTGACACTTCAGCAGTACTTC. Residues: CASSLELTLQQYF.

This rearrangement joins TRBV6-6 to TRBJ1-6; 10 nucleotides match TRBD1. CDR1 and CDR2 (germline): MNHNY, SVGAGI (reference sequence). The CDR3 has 14 amino acids. The trim removed 2 bases at V and 9 bases at J, leaving 1 base unmatched. CDR3 nucleotides: TGTGCCAGCAGTTACGGGACAGGGGCTTCACCCCTCCACTTT. Amino acids: CASSYGTGASPLHF.

The J gene is TRBJ2-3, the V gene TRBV10-3; D remains ambiguous. Germline V gene data show CDR1 as ENHRY and CDR2 as SYGVKD. Trimming removed 0 bases from V and 8 bases from J, with 15 bases in between. The CDR3 consists of 15 residues. This CDR3 is CAISESIRNQVTQYF. CDR3 coding DNA: TGTGCCATCAGTGAGTCTATCCGGAACCAGGTTACGCAGTATTTT.

V is TRBV7-9 and J is TRBJ1-1; 7 nucleotides line up with TRBD1. This CDR3 has 13 amino acids. J lost 3 bases, V lost 5 bases, and 3 bases had no gene match. CDR1 SEHNR and CDR2 FQNEAQ come from the germline V gene (reference sequence). The CDR3, as DNA: TGTGCCAGCAGCCCAGGACAGGACACTGAAGCTTTCTTT. Amino acid sequence: CASSPGQDTEAFF.

The chain carries TRBV10-3 and TRBJ2-4; weak D call: TRBD2 (7 bases). From germline, CDR1 is ENHRY and CDR2 SYGVKD. Trimming took off 0 bases at V and 8 bases at J, with 20 bases between the two ends. CDR3 length: 17 residues. The CDR3 nucleotides are TGTGCCATCAGTGAGTCGACGACTAGGGGGGGGAATGACATTCAGTACTTC. It is translated as CAISESTTRGGNDIQYF.

The chain couples TRBV18 to TRBJ2-7; D not resolved. In germline, CDR1 is KGHSH, CDR2 LQKENI. The CDR3 length is 13 residues. V lost 2 bases and J 2 bases, leaving 7 bases between the germline ends. In nucleotides, the CDR3 is TGTGCCAGCTCACCAGAATACGCCTACGAGCAGTACTTC. Encoded protein: CASSPEYAYEQYF.

This clonotype was observed a few times. V usage is TRBV6-5 and J usage is TRBJ2-5; D remains ambiguous. V gave up 5 bases and J gave up 2 bases, with 12 bases separating them. The CDR3 has 14 residues. The V gene's germline CDR1 is MNHEY and CDR2 SVGAGI. CDR3 bases: TGTGCCAGCAGTCCCGAGACCGGACAAGAGACCCAGTACTTC. Encoded protein: CASSPETGQETQYF.

The CDR3 region is CASSPLGGGENNEQFF. The CDR3 region has the DNA TGTGCCAGCAGTCCGCTTGGGGGAGGGGAGAACAATGAGCAGTTCTTC. The chain combines TRBV27 with TRBJ2-1; 7 bases are shared with TRBD2. Germline V gene data show CDR1 as MNHEY and CDR2 as SMNVEV (reference sequence). CDR3 size: 16 residues. The trim removed 5 bases at V and 5 bases at J, leaving 12 bases unmatched.

This clonotype turned up a few times. The CDR3 DNA sequence: TGTGCCTGGAGCGGGAACGTCCGAGAGACCCAGTACTTC. It is translated as CAWSGNVRETQYF. The chain links TRBV30 to TRBJ2-5; D is perhaps TRBD2 (5 bases). Germline V gene sequence: CDR1 GTSNPN, CDR2 SVGIG (reference sequence). This CDR3 is built from 13 residues. Between the trimmed V and J ends, which lost 3 bases and 4 bases, there was a span of 12 bases.

Remarks on this clonotype: The junction departs from the called germline gene at one end, perhaps through a read error. The rearrangement joins TRBV29-1 to TRBJ2-6; D perhaps matches TRBD1 (5 bases). The CDR3 contains 16 residues. The germline CDR1 and CDR2 sequences are SQVTM and ANQGSEA. CDR3 amino acids: CSVEWLTRSGANVRTF. The CDR3 region has the DNA TGCAGCGTTGAATGGCTAACCAGGTCTGGGGCCAACGTCCGGACTTTC.

This clonotype appeared many times. J is TRBJ1-4 and V is TRBV11-3; no clear D gene. Trimming left V 2 bases short and J 5 bases short, with 6 bases between. This CDR3 spans 13 amino acids. CDR1 is SGHNT and CDR2 is YENEEA in the germline V gene. The CDR3: CASSLMANEKLFF. The CDR3 bases are TGTGCCAGCAGCTTAATGGCCAATGAAAAACTGTTTTTT.

V usage is TRBV7-9 and J usage is TRBJ1-2; no reliable D call. Trimming stripped 2 bases from V and 8 bases from J, with 12 bases between. In germline, CDR1 is SEHNR, CDR2 FQNEAQ (reference sequence). This CDR3 comprises 13 residues. CDR3 residues: CASSLIDGRGYTF. Written as DNA, the CDR3 is TGTGCCAGCAGCTTAATCGATGGCCGGGGCTACACCTTC.

A few counts support this clonotype. This chain links TRBV27 with TRBJ2-7; D is undetermined. Trimming removed 2 bases at V and 4 bases at J, with 12 bases between. The germline CDR1 and CDR2 sequences are MNHEY and SMNVEV (reference sequence). The CDR3 covers 14 residues. As DNA, the CDR3 is TGTGCCAGCAGTTTAGGTGCATACGGGTACGAGCAGTACTTC. Amino acid sequence: CASSLGAYGYEQYF.

The chain recombines TRBV10-3 with TRBJ2-1; 7 bases agree with TRBD2. The DNA end lines up better with TRBJ2-7; the J call may be wrong. Germline V CDR1 and CDR2: ENHRY, SYGVKD. CDR3 length: 18 amino acids. CDR3 nucleotides: TGTGCCATCAGTGTAGATTGGGGACGAGCGGGAATCTACAATGAGCAGTACTTC. Its translation: CAISVDWGRAGIYNEQYF.

The chain joins TRBV20-1 to TRBJ2-5, with D maybe TRBD2 (7 bases). The J call may be in error: the DNA end matches TRBJ2-7 better. Looked up from germline, CDR1 is DFQATT and CDR2 is SNEGSKA (reference sequence). This CDR3 is built from 15 residues. This CDR3 reads CSAEGAGRDTYEQYF. The CDR3 DNA reads as TGCAGTGCTGAAGGGGCAGGGAGGGACACCTACGAGCAGTACTTC.

The rearrangement links TRBV5-1 to TRBJ1-2; 7 nucleotides line up with TRBD1. The CDR3 sequence is 14 residues long. V gave up 3 bases and J gave up 4 bases; unmatched junction bases: 6. CDR1 SGHRS and CDR2 YFSETQ come from the germline V gene. DNA of the CDR3: TGCGCCAGCAGCTCTGTACGGGACAGCTATGGCTACACCTTC. This codes for CASSSVRDSYGYTF.

This clonotype was counted between two and nine times. The CDR3 sequence is CSVVRGPSYNEQFF. In DNA form, the CDR3 reads TGCAGCGTTGTGAGGGGGCCGAGCTACAATGAGCAGTTCTTC. The V and J genes are TRBV29-1 and TRBJ2-1, with TRBD1 matching 7 bases. The CDR3 length is 14 residues. Germline values: CDR1 SQVTM, CDR2 ANQGSEA. Unmatched junction bases numbered 6, after V lost 4 bases and J lost 3 bases.

This chain links TRBV29-1 with TRBJ1-2; D remains ambiguous. The germline gives CDR1 SQVTM, CDR2 ANQGSEA. CDR3 length: 13 amino acids. Deletions cut 2 bases from V and 3 bases from J, with 10 bases between. This chain's CDR3 is CSVERPADYGYTF. The CDR3 DNA reads as TGCAGCGTTGAAAGGCCAGCGGACTATGGCTACACCTTC.

The chain carries TRBV12-3 or TRBV12-4 and TRBJ2-7; D is unclear. Deletions cut 6 bases from V and 0 bases from J, with 9 bases between. CDR3 size: 13 residues. CDR3 in amino acids: CASRGTPSYEQYF. The CDR3 region has the DNA TGTGCCAGCAGGGGCACCCCCTCCTACGAGCAGTACTTC.

V is TRBV29-1 and J is TRBJ1-1, with 11 bases matching TRBD1. The J segment lost 1 base and the V segment lost 7 bases, leaving 2 bases of the junction unmatched. The CDR3 runs to 13 residues. CDR1 and CDR2 (germline): SQVTM, ANQGSEA. CDR3 amino acids: CSAGQGANTEAFF. The CDR3 coding sequence is TGCAGCGCTGGACAGGGGGCGAACACTGAAGCTTTCTTT. The variable domain in full, completed from reference TRBV29-1 and TRBJ1-1, reads SAVISQKPSRDICQRGTSLTIQCQVDSQVTMMFWYRQQPGQSLTLIATANQGSEATYESGFVIDKFPISRPNLTFSTLTVSNMSPEDSSIYLCSAGQGANTEAFFGQGTRLTVV.

The V and J genes are TRBV24-1 and TRBJ2-5, with D unresolved. V shed 5 bases and J shed 5 bases, with 11 bases lying between them. Germline CDR1 is KGHDR and CDR2 is SFDVKD. The CDR3 runs to 13 residues. The CDR3 DNA reads as TGTGCCACCAGTGGATCCGGTTTGGAGACCCAGTACTTC. It is translated as CATSGSGLETQYF.

On this clonotype: The junction does not match germline at one end; this may be a read error. J is TRBJ2-7 and V is TRBV12-3 or TRBV12-4; TRBD2 aligns across 7 bases. The CDR3 length is 14 residues. CDR3 protein: CASSVAGYSYEQYF. The CDR3 DNA reads TGTGCCAGCAGTGTAGCGGGCTATTCCTACGAGCAGTACTTC.

The rearrangement joins TRBV24-1 to TRBJ2-1; D unclear. V lost 1 base, J lost 9 bases, and 6 bases lay in between. The length of the CDR3 is 12 residues. The germline gives CDR1 KGHDR, CDR2 SFDVKD. CDR3 protein: CATSDFGAEQFF. DNA for the CDR3: TGTGCCACCAGTGATTTCGGTGCTGAGCAGTTCTTC.

The chain employs TRBV5-1 and TRBJ1-2; D is possibly TRBD1 (5 bases). The germline V and J ends were trimmed by 3 bases and 2 bases, with 14 bases remaining between them. CDR1 is SGHRS and CDR2 is YFSETQ in the germline V gene. The CDR3 extends over 15 amino acids. The DNA of the CDR3 is TGCGCCAGCAGCTCCCGTCGGAAGGGGAACTATGGCTACACCTTC. Amino acid sequence: CASSSRRKGNYGYTF. Together with reference TRBV5-1 and TRBJ1-2, the CDR3 gives the full variable domain: KAGVTQTPRYLIKTRGQQVTLSCSPISGHRSVSWYQQTPGQGLQFLFEYFSETQRNKGNFPGRFSGRQFSNSRSEMNVSTLELGDSALYLCASSSRRKGNYGYTFGSGTRLTVV.

This chain links TRBV2 with TRBJ2-2; TRBD2 matches 10 bases. The germline gives CDR1 SNHLY, CDR2 FYNNEI. The trim removed 6 bases at V and 6 bases at J, leaving 10 bases unmatched. The CDR3 covers 16 residues. The DNA for the CDR3 is TGTGCCAGCAGCGGGCTAGCGGGAGTCGTCGCCGGGGAGCTGTTTTTT. Protein sequence: CASSGLAGVVAGELFF.

The chain joins TRBV7-2 to TRBJ1-1; D is ambiguous. The CDR3 runs to 18 residues. V was trimmed by 2 bases and J by 2 bases, leaving 21 bases between them. Germline CDR1 SGHTA, CDR2 FQGNSA. CDR3 residues: CASSLKLEGPNFNTEAFF. The CDR3 nucleotides read TGTGCCAGCAGCTTAAAATTGGAGGGTCCTAATTTTAACACTGAAGCTTTCTTT.